This is a list of T cell receptor beta chains from one sample in a study of blood T cells in healthy people across ages. Each CDR3 protein gets one entry after TCRdb re-called the 5' RACE reads with MiXCR. Of about 720,000 distinct CDR3 sequences detected, approximately 25% appear once; the ten largest clones hold around 3.6%. The same specimen was also included in a second study, on T cells of mothers and their children.

The sequencing input was blood. The origin of the receptors is a boy between 10 and 17 years old in good health. The CDR3 runs from the conserved cysteine through the conserved F or W. Fields, in order: clone size, V gene, D gene, J gene, CDR3 protein, CDR3 DNA. The D gene is left open where the match is weak. Some rows have no size entry. The others give once, few or many, or a class for an expanded clone.

clone_size: few
v_call: TRBV29-1
d_call: TRBD1
j_call: TRBJ1-2
cdr3_aa: CSVFGTGSHGYTF
cdr3_nt: TGCAGCGTTTTTGGGACAGGGTCACACGGCTACACCTTC

clone_size: few
v_call: TRBV20-1
d_call: TRBD2
j_call: TRBJ2-7
cdr3_aa: CSARDPGLAREQYF
cdr3_nt: TGCAGTGCTAGAGACCCCGGACTAGCTCGCGAGCAGTACTTC

clone_size: few
v_call: TRBV4-3
d_call: .
j_call: TRBJ2-5
cdr3_aa: CASSTGFRAGTQYF
cdr3_nt: TGCGCCAGCAGCACCGGGTTTAGGGCTGGGACCCAGTACTTC

clone_size: .
v_call: TRBV29-1
d_call: .
j_call: TRBJ2-3
cdr3_aa: CSAGDGTDTQYF
cdr3_nt: TGCAGCGCCGGGGACGGCACAGATACGCAGTATTTT

clone_size: few
v_call: TRBV5-8
d_call: .
j_call: TRBJ2-1
cdr3_aa: CASSPRDWQVRREQFF
cdr3_nt: TGTGCCAGCAGCCCAAGGGACTGGCAAGTCCGGCGGGAGCAGTTCTTC

clone_size: few
v_call: TRBV30
d_call: .
j_call: TRBJ2-1
cdr3_aa: CAWSVAEQFF
cdr3_nt: TGTGCCTGGAGCGTGGCTGAGCAGTTCTTC

clone_size: few
v_call: TRBV4-3
d_call: .
j_call: TRBJ2-6
cdr3_aa: CASSQVHKSGGPGANVLTF
cdr3_nt: TGCGCCAGCAGCCAAGTTCACAAGAGTGGGGGTCCTGGGGCCAACGTCCTGACTTTC

clone_size: .
v_call: TRBV7-3
d_call: TRBD1
j_call: TRBJ1-1
cdr3_aa: CASSSGQDNTEAFF
cdr3_nt: TGTGCCAGCAGCTCCGGACAGGACAACACTGAAGCTTTCTTT

clone_size: few
v_call: TRBV5-1
d_call: .
j_call: TRBJ2-4
cdr3_aa: CASSFPEVGKNIQYF
cdr3_nt: TGCGCCAGCAGCTTTCCAGAAGTAGGCAAAAACATTCAGTACTTC

clone_size: few
v_call: TRBV4-3
d_call: TRBD1
j_call: TRBJ2-1
cdr3_aa: CASSQARQGAIEQFF
cdr3_nt: TGCGCCAGCAGCCAAGCGAGACAGGGGGCGATTGAGCAGTTCTTC

clone_size: .
v_call: TRBV27
d_call: .
j_call: TRBJ1-1
cdr3_aa: CASSPQGPYTEAFF
cdr3_nt: TGTGCCAGCAGTCCCCAGGGTCCCTACACTGAAGCTTTCTTT

clone_size: few
v_call: TRBV20-1
d_call: TRBD2
j_call: TRBJ2-3
cdr3_aa: CSALWAAGVTDTQYF
cdr3_nt: TGCAGTGCGCTTTGGGCAGCGGGGGTCACAGATACGCAGTATTTT

clone_size: few
v_call: TRBV28
d_call: .
j_call: TRBJ2-1
cdr3_aa: CASSSQRQYRFF
cdr3_nt: TGTGCCAGCAGTTCTCAACGACAGTATAGATTCTTC

clone_size: .
v_call: TRBV12-3/TRBV12-4
d_call: TRBD1
j_call: TRBJ2-7
cdr3_aa: CASSWTTGASREQYF
cdr3_nt: TGTGCCAGCAGCTGGACGACAGGGGCCTCGCGCGAGCAGTACTTC

clone_size: .
v_call: TRBV20-1
d_call: .
j_call: TRBJ2-1
cdr3_aa: CSARDLADEQFF
cdr3_nt: TGCAGTGCTAGAGATCTGGCGGATGAGCAGTTCTTC

clone_size: few
v_call: TRBV20-1
d_call: .
j_call: TRBJ2-6
cdr3_aa: CSARTRGEYSGANVLTF
cdr3_nt: TGCAGTGCTAGAACCCGAGGGGAATACTCTGGGGCCAACGTCCTGACTTTC

clone_size: many
v_call: TRBV5-5
d_call: .
j_call: TRBJ2-5
cdr3_aa: CASSTLVLGETQYF
cdr3_nt: TGTGCCAGCAGCACCCTAGTACTGGGAGAGACCCAGTACTTC

clone_size: few
v_call: TRBV20-1
d_call: .
j_call: TRBJ1-4
cdr3_aa: CSARGPYGEKLFF
cdr3_nt: TGCAGTGCTAGGGGACCATACGGGGAAAAACTGTTTTTT

clone_size: few
v_call: TRBV27
d_call: TRBD1
j_call: TRBJ2-7
cdr3_aa: CASSLPGQGAMYF
cdr3_nt: TGTGCCAGCAGTTTACCGGGACAGGGGGCCATGTACTTC

clone_size: few
v_call: TRBV20-1
d_call: .
j_call: TRBJ2-7
cdr3_aa: CSARGAWSEQYF
cdr3_nt: TGCAGTGCTAGAGGTGCGTGGAGCGAGCAGTACTTC

clone_size: .
v_call: TRBV21-1
d_call: .
j_call: TRBJ2-4
cdr3_aa: CASSTSRGENIQYF
cdr3_nt: TGTGCCAGCAGCACCTCACGGGGGGAAAACATTCAGTACTTC

clone_size: many
v_call: TRBV5-1
d_call: .
j_call: TRBJ2-5
cdr3_aa: CASSLGQQETQYF
cdr3_nt: TGTGCCAGCAGCTTAGGACAGCAAGAGACCCAGTACTTC